This T cell receptor (beta chain) was recovered during a study of T cells in Graves' hyperthyroidism and ophthalmopathy. RNA transcripts gave rise to amplified TCR beta CDR3 regions. The HTBI set primed first-round TCR CDR3 RT-PCR. One entry per CDR3 protein results from TCRdb running MiXCR on the multiplex PCR reads. The sample yields some 570,000 distinct CDR3 sequences, 14% seen once. Germline assignment: CDR1 SEHNR and CDR2 FQNEAQ (reference sequence). The V gene end was trimmed by 1 base and the J gene end by 4 bases; junction bases not matched to a gene: 3. The CDR3 has 17 residues. Whole-study findings and limits: It was a median approximately 7.1 months before onset that the model predicted ophthalmopathy.

Exclusion of patients followed from uncontrolled infection, other autoimmune disease, pregnancy or lactation. This clonotype came up once. Its antigen is undetermined. This clonotype originated in a woman between 18 and 29 years old with Graves' ophthalmopathy. Sequenced sample: blood. The rearrangement joins TRBV7-9 to TRBJ2-2, with TRBD2 matching 13 bases. The CDR3 DNA is TGTGCCAGCAGCTTAGGGACTAGCGGGAGTAGCACCGGGGAGCTGTTTTTT. Encoded protein: CASSLGTSGSSTGELFF.